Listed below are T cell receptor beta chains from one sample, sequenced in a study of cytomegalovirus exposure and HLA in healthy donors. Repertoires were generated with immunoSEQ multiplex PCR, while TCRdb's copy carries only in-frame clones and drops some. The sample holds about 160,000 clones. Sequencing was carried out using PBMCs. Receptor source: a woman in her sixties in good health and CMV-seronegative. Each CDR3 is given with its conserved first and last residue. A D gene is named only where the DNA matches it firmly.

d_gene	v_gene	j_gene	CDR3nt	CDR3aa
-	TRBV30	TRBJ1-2	TGTGCCTGGAGTGACCCCAGGGGTGCCTATGGCTACACCTTC	CAWSDPRGAYGYTF
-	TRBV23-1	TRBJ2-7	TGCGCCAGCAGTCAATCTCAGGGGGGCGACTCCTACGAGCAGTACTTC	CASSQSQGGDSYEQYF
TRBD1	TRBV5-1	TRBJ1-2	TGCGCCAGCAGCTCAGGACAGGGGGCGCTCGATGGCTACACCTTC	CASSSGQGALDGYTF
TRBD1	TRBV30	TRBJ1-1	TGTGCCTGGAGCGGAGGGGCAGGGGGCACTGAAGCTTTCTTT	CAWSGGAGGTEAFF
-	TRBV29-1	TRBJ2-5	TGCAGCGTTGAAGACATGGCGACTTCTGAGACCCAGTACTTC	CSVEDMATSETQYF
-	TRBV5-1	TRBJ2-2	TGCGCCAGCAAGTCTATGGGCCCCACGGCCGGGGAGCTGTTTTTT	CASKSMGPTAGELFF
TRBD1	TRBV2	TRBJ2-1	TGTGCCAGCAGTGCCGGACAGGGGGCCGATGAGCAGTTCTTC	CASSAGQGADEQFF
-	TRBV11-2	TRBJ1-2	TGTGCCAGCAGCTTAGATTTTAGCCCCTATGGCTACACCTTC	CASSLDFSPYGYTF
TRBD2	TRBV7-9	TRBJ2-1	TGTGCCAGCAGCTTGGAGCGGGGGAGCTACAATGAGCAGTTCTTC	CASSLERGSYNEQFF
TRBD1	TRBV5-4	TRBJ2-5	TGTGCCAGCAGCCCGACAGGGGGACAAGAGACCCAGTACTTC	CASSPTGGQETQYF
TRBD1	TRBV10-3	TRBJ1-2	TGTGCCATCAGCGGGACAGGCGGCGGCTACACCTTC	CAISGTGGGYTF
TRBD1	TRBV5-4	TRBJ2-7	TGTGCCAGCAGTCCTACACGTCCTGGACAGGAGACCTACGAGCAGTACTTC	CASSPTRPGQETYEQYF
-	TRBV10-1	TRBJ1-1	TGCGCCAGCAGTGTAGGAGGGGAGGACACTGAAGCTTTCTTT	CASSVGGEDTEAFF
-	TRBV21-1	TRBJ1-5	TGTGCCAGCAGCAAAAGAGGGCTGGATCAGCCCCAGCATTTT	CASSKRGLDQPQHF
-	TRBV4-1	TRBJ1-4	TGCGCCAGCAGCCAAGACAGGGTAACTAATGAAAAACTGTTTTTT	CASSQDRVTNEKLFF
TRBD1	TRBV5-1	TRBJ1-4	TGCGCCAGCAGCTTGGCGAACCCGGGACAGAGAAATGAAAAACTGTTTTTT	CASSLANPGQRNEKLFF
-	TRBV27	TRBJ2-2	TGTGCCAGCAGTTTAACCCTACAGGGGCGGGAGGAGCTGTTTTTT	CASSLTLQGREELFF
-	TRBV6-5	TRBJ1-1	TGTGCCAGCACCAGGGCAGGAAACACTGAAGCTTTCTTT	CASTRAGNTEAFF
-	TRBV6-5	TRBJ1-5	TGTGCCAGCAGAAGGGAGGAGAGCAATCAGCCCCAGCATTTT	CASRREESNQPQHF
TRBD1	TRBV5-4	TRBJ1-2	TGTGCCAGCAGCTTGAGAGTCGGGACAGGCTATGGCTACACCTTC	CASSLRVGTGYGYTF
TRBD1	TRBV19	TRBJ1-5	TGTGCCAGTAGTGTCGGGACAGGGGACCTTCTAAGCAATCAGCCCCAGCATTTT	CASSVGTGDLLSNQPQHF
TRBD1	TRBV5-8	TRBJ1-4	TGTGCCAGCAGCTTCCGGGACAGGGGTGCAACTAATGAAAAACTGTTTTTT	CASSFRDRGATNEKLFF
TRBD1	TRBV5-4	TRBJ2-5	TGTGCCAGCAGCTACGGGACAGGGGGCGCCGGGGAGACCCAGTACTTC	CASSYGTGGAGETQYF
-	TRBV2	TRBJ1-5	TGTGCCAGCAGTCGATCTTCGGTAGTAAGTCAGCCCCAGCATTTT	CASSRSSVVSQPQHF
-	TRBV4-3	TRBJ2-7	TGCGCCAGCAGCCAAGAGAGACAGACCTACGAGCAGTACTTC	CASSQERQTYEQYF
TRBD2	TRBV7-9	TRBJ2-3	TGTGCCAGCAGCTTAGGACTAGCGGCAGATACGCAGTATTTT	CASSLGLAADTQYF
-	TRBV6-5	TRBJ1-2	TGTGCCAGCAGTTCTCGGACACCTAACTATGGCTACACCTTC	CASSSRTPNYGYTF
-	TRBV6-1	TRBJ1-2	TGTGCCGGTAGCTATGGCTACACCTTC	CAGSYGYTF
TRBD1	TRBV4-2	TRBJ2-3	TGTGCCAGCAGCCCCCCTACAGGGGATGAGGAAGATACGCAGTATTTT	CASSPPTGDEEDTQYF
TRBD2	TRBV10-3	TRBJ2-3	TGTGCCATCAGTGAGTCGAACGGGAGGGCTTTAGATACGCAGTATTTT	CAISESNGRALDTQYF
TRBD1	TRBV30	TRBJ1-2	TGTGCAACCGGGACAGGGAACTATGGCTACACCTTC	CATGTGNYGYTF
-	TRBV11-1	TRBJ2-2	TGTGCCAGCAGTTTTAACCGGGACTCCGCGGTGGCCGGGGAGCTGTTTTTT	CASSFNRDSAVAGELFF
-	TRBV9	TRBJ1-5	TGTGCCAGCAGCGCGGACGACAGCCCTAGCAATCAGCCCCAGCATTTT	CASSADDSPSNQPQHF
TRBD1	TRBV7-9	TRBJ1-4	TGTGCCAGCAGACTACGACAGGGGCCTAATGAAAAACTGTTTTTT	CASRLRQGPNEKLFF
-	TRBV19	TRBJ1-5	TGTGCCAGTAGCCCCACCCGGGAGGTCAATCAGCCCCAGCATTTT	CASSPTREVNQPQHF
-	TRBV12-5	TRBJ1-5	TGTGCTAGTGGTTTGGTAAGCGCAGCTTATAGCAATCAGCCCCAGCATTTT	CASGLVSAAYSNQPQHF
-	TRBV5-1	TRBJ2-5	TGCGCCAGCAGCTTGATTACAGAAGCGGCCCAGTACTTC	CASSLITEAAQYF
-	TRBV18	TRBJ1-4	TGTGCCAGCTCACCAAGGCGGGATAATGGAGAAAAACTGTTTTTT	CASSPRRDNGEKLFF
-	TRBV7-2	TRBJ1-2	TGTGCCAGCAGCCCTTCGGGGGGCTACACCTTC	CASSPSGGYTF
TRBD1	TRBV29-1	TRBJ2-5	TGCAGCGTTGTGCGGGGACAGGGGGCTGAGACCCAGTACTTC	CSVVRGQGAETQYF